This T cell receptor beta chain was identified during a study of CD8 T cells in ankylosing spondylitis. This clonotype came up a few times. TCRdb ran MiXCR on the 5' RACE reads and lists one entry per CDR3 protein. This table has around 250,000 distinct CDR3 sequences, over 8.5% appearing once. There are 16 residues in the CDR3. V was shortened by 0 bases and J by 0 bases, with 6 bases between the two germline ends. Germline CDR1 is MNHNS and CDR2 is SASEGT. The chain combines TRBV6-1 with TRBJ2-6; D call uncertain. Sequencing was done on a sample of blood, either unsorted or a sorted T cell fraction (not recorded which). The TCR originated in a male donor with ankylosing spondylitis or in good health (not recorded which). In nucleotides, the CDR3 is TGTGCCAGCAGTGAAGCGTCCCTCTCTGGGGCCAACGTCCTGACTTTC. Its protein is CASSEASLSGANVLTF.